This entry lists 20 T cell receptor beta chains sequenced from one sample in a study of shared clonotypes between healthy human individuals. Clones were sequenced by immunoSEQ multiplex PCR, and TCRdb holds only the in-frame ones, with some missing. The sample has approximately 2.5 million clones, around nine tenths seen once. The sample consisted of naive CD4+ T cells sorted from blood. Specified subset: CD45RA+ positively selected. Every receptor here comes from a man younger than 35 in good health.

The CDR3 region is CASSYTKGTSGRSSYEQYF. CDR3 nucleotides: TGTGCCAGCAGTTATACGAAAGGGACTAGCGGGAGGAGCTCCTACGAGCAGTACTTC. V and J are TRBV7-8 and TRBJ2-7; TRBD2 matches 15 bases. The V gene end was trimmed by 6 bases and the J gene end by 0 bases; junction bases not matched to a gene: 12. CDR1 is SGHVS, CDR2 FQNEAQ, per germline. The CDR3 has 19 amino acids.

This rearrangement joins TRBV2 to TRBJ2-2; D remains ambiguous. Trimming stripped 6 bases from V and 7 bases from J, with 6 bases between. This CDR3 has 11 amino acids. Germline V gene lookup returns CDR1 SNHLY and CDR2 FYNNEI. For the CDR3, the DNA is TGTGCCAGCAGCCTAATCGGGGAGCTGTTTTTT. Protein product: CASSLIGELFF.

Concerning this clone itself: Other DNA sequences from this sample encode an identical CDR3 as well. The chain joins TRBV10-3 to TRBJ2-1, with D hard to call. Germline CDR1 is ENHRY and CDR2 is SYGVKD. CDR3 length equals 11 residues. Deletions cut 6 bases from V and 7 bases from J, with 7 bases between. Here the CDR3 reads CAISPGNEQFF. CDR3 nucleotide sequence: TGTGCCATCAGCCCGGGTAATGAGCAGTTCTTC.

This chain links TRBV15 with TRBJ1-3; weak D call: TRBD1 (5 bases). V lost 4 bases, J lost 0 bases, and 10 bases lay in between. This CDR3 has 15 residues. Germline loops: CDR1 LNHNV, CDR2 YYDKDF (reference sequence). DNA for the CDR3: TGTGCCACCAGCATGACAGCTTTCTCTGGAAACACCATATATTTT. This translates into CATSMTAFSGNTIYF.

This rearrangement joins TRBV4-3 to TRBJ1-2; D is unresolved. The V end lost 1 base, the J end lost 8 bases, and 17 bases lay between the germline ends. Germline values: CDR1 LGHNA, CDR2 YSLEER. This CDR3 spans 15 amino acids. Written as DNA, the CDR3 is TGCGCCAGCAGCCAAGTTAGAACCGTCGGTAAAGGCTACACCTTC. Translation gives CASSQVRTVGKGYTF.

V usage is TRBV18 and J usage is TRBJ2-7; tentatively, D is TRBD2 (7 bases). The V and J ends lost 2 bases and 4 bases respectively, with 12 bases between them. The CDR3 sequence is 14 residues long. Per the germline V gene, CDR1 is KGHSH and CDR2 is LQKENI. CDR3 amino acids: CASSPGRGIYEQYF. The CDR3 bases are TGTGCCAGCTCACCAGGGAGGGGGATATACGAGCAGTACTTC.

The chain couples TRBV6-1 to TRBJ1-5; D unresolved. CDR3 length: 14 residues. V was pared by 7 bases and J by 2 bases, with 12 bases between. The germline V gene encodes CDR1 MNHNS and CDR2 SASEGT. CDR3: CASKAGVGNQPQHF. CDR3 nucleotides: TGTGCCAGCAAGGCGGGAGTGGGCAATCAGCCCCAGCATTTT.

V gene TRBV7-2 combines with J gene TRBJ2-7; D unclear. The CDR3 length is 12 residues. Germline CDR1 is SGHTA and CDR2 is FQGNSA. The V and J ends lost 5 bases and 3 bases respectively, with 8 bases between them. In DNA form, the CDR3 reads TGTGCCAGCAGCCCGCGAAACTACGAGCAGTACTTC. Its protein is CASSPRNYEQYF.

Written as DNA, the CDR3 is TGTGCCTCCGGGACAGGGGCGCTAGAGACCCAGTACTTC. This sequence encodes CASGTGALETQYF. The chain combines TRBV10-3 with TRBJ2-5, with 10 nucleotides matching TRBD1. CDR3 length: 13 amino acids. CDR1 ENHRY and CDR2 SYGVKD come from the germline V gene. J was trimmed by 4 bases and V by 11 bases; bases with no gene match: 7.

V is TRBV6-1 and J is TRBJ2-7, with 8 bases identical to TRBD1. The V segment lost 0 bases and the J segment 2 bases; nucleotides outside the gene matches: 3. Germline V gives CDR1 MNHNS, CDR2 SASEGT. This CDR3 spans 15 amino acids. DNA of the CDR3: TGTGCCAGCAGTGAAGCTTCACAGGGGGCCTACGAGCAGTACTTC. Translation gives CASSEASQGAYEQYF.

The rearrangement links TRBV5-6 to TRBJ2-1, with 7 positions matching TRBD1. CDR3 length: 16 residues. V lost 0 bases, J lost 4 bases, and 7 bases stayed unmatched. Germline V gene lookup returns CDR1 SGHDT and CDR2 YYEEEE. CDR3 region: CASSLAGTDIYNEQFF. CDR3 nucleotide sequence: TGTGCCAGCAGCTTGGCCGGGACAGACATATACAATGAGCAGTTCTTC.

The table lists this clone with a few counts. In the same sample, other DNA sequences code for this CDR3. This sequence joins TRBV20-1 and TRBJ1-1; the D is unclear. In germline, CDR1 is DFQATT, CDR2 SNEGSKA (reference sequence). The CDR3 is 9 amino acids. V gave up 4 bases and J gave up 3 bases, with 0 bases separating them. CDR3 sequence (DNA): TGCAGTGCTAACACTGAAGCTTTCTTT. Its translation: CSANTEAFF.

This clone has a handful of counts. This chain connects TRBV28 to TRBJ1-6; 7 bases are shared with TRBD1. Germline lookup yields CDR1 MDHEN and CDR2 SYDVKM. The CDR3 runs to 15 residues. V shed 3 bases and J 7 bases; nucleotides not matched to a gene: 6. The CDR3 DNA follows: TGTGCCAGCAGTTTTTCGGACAGGTGGAATTCACCCCTCCACTTT. Translation gives CASSFSDRWNSPLHF.

The CDR3 reads CASSQASGVPTDTQYF. For the CDR3, the DNA is TGTGCCAGCAGCCAAGCCTCAGGGGTCCCCACAGATACGCAGTATTTT. The rearrangement links TRBV14 to TRBJ2-3, with D possibly TRBD1 on 6 matching bases. The CDR3 contains 16 residues. CDR1 is SGHDN, CDR2 FVKESK, per germline. Trimming removed 1 base from V and 2 bases from J, with 13 bases in between.

Only one count was recorded for this clone. This chain uses TRBV14 with TRBJ1-6; the D is unclear. Trimming stripped 4 bases from V and 7 bases from J, with 11 bases between. Germline assignment: CDR1 SGHDN and CDR2 FVKESK. The CDR3 totals 14 residues. CDR3 residues: CASSLRLRNSPLHF. CDR3 bases: TGTGCCAGCAGCCTACGACTGAGGAATTCACCCCTCCACTTT.

To note about this clone: Other DNA sequences in the sample encode the same CDR3. This chain links TRBV6-5 with TRBJ2-3; 7 bases match TRBD2. The trim removed 5 bases at V and 0 bases at J, leaving 2 bases unmatched. The CDR3 has 14 residues. Germline V gives CDR1 MNHEY, CDR2 SVGAGI. The CDR3 protein is CASSRGSSTDTQYF. CDR3 DNA sequence: TGTGCCAGCAGTCGCGGGAGTAGCACAGATACGCAGTATTTT.

The DNA of the CDR3 is TGTGCCAGCAGCCAGGGGGCCGAGCAGTACTTC. This encodes CASSQGAEQYF. The rearrangement uses TRBV14 and TRBJ2-7; TRBD1 might be the D (6 bases). This CDR3 is 11 amino acids long. Germline CDR1 reads SGHDN; CDR2 reads FVKESK. V lost 3 bases to trimming and J lost 6 bases, with 6 bases between them. The whole variable domain, remainder taken from reference TRBV14 and TRBJ2-7, is EAGVTQFPSHSVIEKGQTVTLRCDPISGHDNLYWYRRVMGKEIKFLLHFVKESKQDESGMPNNRFLAERTGGTYSTLKVQPAELEDSGVYFCASSQGAEQYFGPGTRLTVT.

The rearrangement uses TRBV5-8 and TRBJ2-2; 9 bases fit TRBD1. The CDR3 extends over 17 amino acids. V gave up 5 bases and J gave up 7 bases; unmatched junction bases: 15. The germline V gene encodes CDR1 SGHTS and CDR2 YDEGEE. CDR3 DNA sequence: TGTGCCAGCAGTTGGGGTACAGGGGGCGTTCGGAACGGGGAGCTGTTTTTT. Its translation is CASSWGTGGVRNGELFF.

A word on this clone: Other nucleotide sequences in the sample specify the same CDR3. CDR3 in DNA: TGTGCCAGCAGTGACCGGGGAGGTGGCTACACCTTC. It codes for CASSDRGGGYTF. V and J are TRBV2 and TRBJ1-2; no reliable D call. The length of the CDR3 is 12 residues. V shed 3 bases and J shed 7 bases, with 9 bases lying between them. Per germline, CDR1 SNHLY and CDR2 FYNNEI.

The chain links TRBV15 to TRBJ2-7, with D uncertain. This CDR3 region has 14 residues. The ends were cut back, 5 bases at V and 5 bases at J, with 16 bases in the middle. Germline loops: CDR1 LNHNV, CDR2 YYDKDF (reference sequence). CDR3 nucleotides: TGTGCCACCAGCGTCGTACGGGCAGGCGACGAGCAGTACTTC. Translated, it gives CATSVVRAGDEQYF.